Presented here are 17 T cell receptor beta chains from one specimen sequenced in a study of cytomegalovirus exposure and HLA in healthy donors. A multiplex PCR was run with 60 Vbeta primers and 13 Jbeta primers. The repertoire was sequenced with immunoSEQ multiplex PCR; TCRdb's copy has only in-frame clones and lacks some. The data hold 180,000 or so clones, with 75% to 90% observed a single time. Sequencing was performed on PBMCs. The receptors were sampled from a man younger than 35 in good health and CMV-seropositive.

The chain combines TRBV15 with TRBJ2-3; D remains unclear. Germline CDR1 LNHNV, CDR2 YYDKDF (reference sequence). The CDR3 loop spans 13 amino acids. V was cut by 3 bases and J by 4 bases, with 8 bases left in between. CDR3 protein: CATSSRVPDTQYF. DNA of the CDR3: TGTGCCACCAGCAGCCGCGTTCCAGATACGCAGTATTTT.

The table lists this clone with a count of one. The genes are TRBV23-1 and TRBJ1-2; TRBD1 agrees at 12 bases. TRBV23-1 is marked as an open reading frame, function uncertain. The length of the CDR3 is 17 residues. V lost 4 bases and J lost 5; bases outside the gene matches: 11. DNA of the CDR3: TGCGCCAGCAGTCTCCTCCGAGGGACAGGGGGCGGTTATGGCTACACCTTC. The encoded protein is CASSLLRGTGGGYGYTF.

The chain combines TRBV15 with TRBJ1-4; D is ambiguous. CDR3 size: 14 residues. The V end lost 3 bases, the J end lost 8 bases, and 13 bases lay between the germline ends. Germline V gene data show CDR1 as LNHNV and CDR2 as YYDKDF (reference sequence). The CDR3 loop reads CATSSFGSREKLFF. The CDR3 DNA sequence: TGTGCCACCAGCAGCTTCGGGAGTAGGGAAAAACTGTTTTTT. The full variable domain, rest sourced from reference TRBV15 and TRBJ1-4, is DAMVIQNPRYQVTQFGKPVTLSCSQTLNHNVMYWYQQKSSQAPKLLFHYYDKDFNNEADTPDNFQSRRPNTSFCFLDIRSPGLGDTAMYLCATSSFGSREKLFFGSGTQLSVL.

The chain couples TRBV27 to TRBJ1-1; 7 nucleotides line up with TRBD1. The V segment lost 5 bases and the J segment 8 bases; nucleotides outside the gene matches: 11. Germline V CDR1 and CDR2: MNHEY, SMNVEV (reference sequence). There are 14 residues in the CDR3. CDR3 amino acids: CASSPGTEWLEAFF. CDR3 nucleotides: TGTGCCAGCAGTCCCGGGACAGAATGGTTGGAAGCTTTCTTT.

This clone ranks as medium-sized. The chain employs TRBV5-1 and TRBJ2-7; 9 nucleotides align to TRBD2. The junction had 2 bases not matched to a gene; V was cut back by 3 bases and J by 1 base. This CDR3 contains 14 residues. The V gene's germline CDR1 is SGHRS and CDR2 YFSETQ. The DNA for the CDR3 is TGCGCCAGCAGCTACCTAGCGGGGTCCTACGAGCAGTACTTC. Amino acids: CASSYLAGSYEQYF.

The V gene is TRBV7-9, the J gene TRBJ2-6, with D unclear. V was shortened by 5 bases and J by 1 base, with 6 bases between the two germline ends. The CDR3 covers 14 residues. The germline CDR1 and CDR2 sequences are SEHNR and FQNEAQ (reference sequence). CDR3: CASSPPSGANVLTF. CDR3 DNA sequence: TGTGCCAGCAGCCCCCCATCTGGGGCCAACGTCCTGACTTTC.

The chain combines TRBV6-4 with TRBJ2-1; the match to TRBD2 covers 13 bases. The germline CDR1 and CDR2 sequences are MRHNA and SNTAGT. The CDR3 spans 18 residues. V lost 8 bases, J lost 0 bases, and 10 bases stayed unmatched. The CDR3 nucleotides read TGTGCCAGCTTAGGACTAGCGGGGGCCCCATGCTCCTACAATGAGCAGTTCTTC. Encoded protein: CASLGLAGAPCSYNEQFF.

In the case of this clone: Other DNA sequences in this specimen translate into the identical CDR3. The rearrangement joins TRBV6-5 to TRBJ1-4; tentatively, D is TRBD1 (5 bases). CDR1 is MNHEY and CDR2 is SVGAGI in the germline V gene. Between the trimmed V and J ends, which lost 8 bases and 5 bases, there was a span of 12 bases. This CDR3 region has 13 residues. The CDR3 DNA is TGTGCCAGCCACGGGGGGAAAAATGAAAAACTGTTTTTT. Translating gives CASHGGKNEKLFF.

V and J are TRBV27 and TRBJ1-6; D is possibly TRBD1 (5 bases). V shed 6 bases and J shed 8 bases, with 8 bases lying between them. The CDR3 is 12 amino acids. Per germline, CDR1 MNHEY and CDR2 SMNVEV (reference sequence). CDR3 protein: CASRRRDSPLHF. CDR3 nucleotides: TGTGCCAGCAGGCGCAGGGATTCACCCCTCCACTTT.

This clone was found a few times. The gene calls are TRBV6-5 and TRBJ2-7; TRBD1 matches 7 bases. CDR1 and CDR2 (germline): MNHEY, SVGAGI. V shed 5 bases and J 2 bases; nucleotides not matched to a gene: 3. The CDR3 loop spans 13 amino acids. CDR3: CASSGTAPYEQYF. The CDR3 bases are TGTGCCAGCAGTGGGACAGCCCCCTACGAGCAGTACTTC.

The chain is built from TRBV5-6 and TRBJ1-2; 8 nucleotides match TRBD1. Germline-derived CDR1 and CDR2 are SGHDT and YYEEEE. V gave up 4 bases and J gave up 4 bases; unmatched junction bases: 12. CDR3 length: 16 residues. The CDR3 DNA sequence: TGTGCCAGCAGCCTCAGAGCGGGACAGGCCCCCTATGGCTACACCTTC. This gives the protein CASSLRAGQAPYGYTF.

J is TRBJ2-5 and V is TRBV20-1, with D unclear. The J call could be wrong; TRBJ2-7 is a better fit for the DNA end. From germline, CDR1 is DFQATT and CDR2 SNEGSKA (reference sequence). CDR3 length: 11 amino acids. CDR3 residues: CSAREINEQYF. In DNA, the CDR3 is TGCAGTGCTAGGGAGATCAACGAGCAGTACTTC.

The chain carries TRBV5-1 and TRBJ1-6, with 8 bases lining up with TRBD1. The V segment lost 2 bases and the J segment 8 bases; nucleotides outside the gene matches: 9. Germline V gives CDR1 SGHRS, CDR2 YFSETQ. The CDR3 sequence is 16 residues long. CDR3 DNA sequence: TGCGCCAGCAGCTTTCTTCCCCAGACAGGGGATTCACCCCTCCACTTT. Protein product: CASSFLPQTGDSPLHF. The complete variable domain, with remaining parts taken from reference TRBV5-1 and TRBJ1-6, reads KAGVTQTPRYLIKTRGQQVTLSCSPISGHRSVSWYQQTPGQGLQFLFEYFSETQRNKGNFPGRFSGRQFSNSRSEMNVSTLELGDSALYLCASSFLPQTGDSPLHFGNGTRLTVT.

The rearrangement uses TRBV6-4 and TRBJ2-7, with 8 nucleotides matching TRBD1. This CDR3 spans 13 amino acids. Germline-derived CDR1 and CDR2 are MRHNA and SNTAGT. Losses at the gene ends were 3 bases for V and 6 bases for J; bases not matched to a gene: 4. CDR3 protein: CASSEFTGGEQYF. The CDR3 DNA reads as TGTGCCAGCAGTGAATTCACAGGGGGCGAGCAGTACTTC.

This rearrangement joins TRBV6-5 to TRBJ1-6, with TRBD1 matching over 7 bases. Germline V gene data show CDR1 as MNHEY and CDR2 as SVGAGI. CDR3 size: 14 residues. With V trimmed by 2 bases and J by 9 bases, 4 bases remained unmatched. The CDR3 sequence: CASSYGGQFSPLHF. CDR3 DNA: TGTGCCAGCAGTTACGGGGGACAGTTTTCACCCCTCCACTTT.

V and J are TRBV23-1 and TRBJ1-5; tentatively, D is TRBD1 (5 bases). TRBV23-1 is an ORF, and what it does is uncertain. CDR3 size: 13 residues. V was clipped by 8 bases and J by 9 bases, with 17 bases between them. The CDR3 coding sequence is TGCGCCAGCCCTACCGGGAGGGGCCCGCCCCAGCATTTT. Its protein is CASPTGRGPPQHF.

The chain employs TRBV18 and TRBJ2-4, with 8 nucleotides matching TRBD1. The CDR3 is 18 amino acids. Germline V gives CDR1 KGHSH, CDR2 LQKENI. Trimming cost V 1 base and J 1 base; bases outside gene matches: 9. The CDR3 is CASSPLMGQANAKNIQYF. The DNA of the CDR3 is TGTGCCAGCTCACCACTAATGGGACAGGCTAACGCCAAAAACATTCAGTACTTC.